The rows below give T cell receptor beta chains drawn from one sample of a study of cytomegalovirus exposure and HLA in healthy donors. The protocol was immunoSEQ multiplex PCR, while the TCRdb copy is restricted to in-frame clones and leaves out a portion. Counted here are 80,000 or so clones, under 80% occurring once; the ten biggest clones make up around 7%. Sequenced material: PBMCs. These receptors were collected from a woman aged 50 to 60 in good health and CMV-seropositive. The CDR3 runs from the conserved cysteine through the conserved F or W. Each record gives: J gene, D gene, CDR3 length, V gene, clone size, CDR3 protein, CDR3 DNA. A D gene is named only where the DNA matches it firmly. Clone size is given for some rows only: seen once, a few or many times, or a class if the clone is expanded.

>TRBJ1-2|TRBD1|13|TRBV28|NA
CASSSGQGGGYTF
TGTGCCAGCAGTTCCGGACAGGGTGGGGGCTACACCTTC
>TRBJ2-5|TRBD2|20|TRBV7-6|NA
CASSLGGGLLAGGTSETQYF
TGTGCCAGCAGCTTAGGGGGGGGGCTGCTAGCGGGGGGCACCTCGGAGACCCAGTACTTC
>TRBJ1-2|NA|13|TRBV7-9|large
CATPGHLNYGYTF
TGTGCCACCCCAGGGCACCTCAACTATGGCTACACCTTC
>TRBJ1-3|NA|15|TRBV5-1|once
CASSFDLGGGNTIYF
TGCGCCAGCAGCTTCGACCTGGGGGGTGGAAACACCATATATTTT
>TRBJ2-3|NA|17|TRBV19|NA
CASRALGGRSSTDTQYF
TGTGCCAGCCGCGCGCTCGGGGGGCGATCTAGCACAGATACGCAGTATTTT
>TRBJ2-2|NA|13|TRBV12-5|NA
CASTRGNTGELFF
TGTGCTAGTACGCGGGGGAACACCGGGGAGCTGTTTTTT
>TRBJ1-6|NA|16|TRBV10-3|NA
CASAWRASSYNSPLHF
TGTGCCAGCGCCTGGCGGGCTAGCTCCTATAATTCACCCCTCCACTTT
>TRBJ1-1|NA|12|TRBV9|NA
CASAGGATEAFF
TGTGCCAGCGCGGGGGGCGCCACTGAAGCTTTCTTT
>TRBJ2-7|TRBD2|15|TRBV4-2|NA
CASSPRPGGTYEQYF
TGTGCCAGCAGCCCCCGACCCGGGGGGACCTACGAGCAGTACTTC
>TRBJ1-2|NA|13|TRBV28|NA
CASSSQGLYGYTF
TGTGCCAGCAGTTCACAGGGTTTGTATGGCTACACCTTC
>TRBJ1-3|NA|14|TRBV19|NA
CASWAGDTGNTIYF
TGTGCCAGCTGGGCCGGGGACACTGGAAACACCATATATTTT
>TRBJ2-7|NA|14|TRBV6-9|NA
CASSLTTTSYEQYF
TGTGCCAGCAGTTTGACAACCACCTCCTACGAGCAGTACTTC
>TRBJ2-1|TRBD2|17|TRBV5-4|NA
CASSLAGGRGAGNEQFF
TGTGCCAGCAGCTTGGCTGGTGGGAGGGGCGCAGGCAATGAGCAGTTCTTC
>TRBJ2-1|NA|12|TRBV10-3|once
CAISDGLDEQFF
TGTGCCATCAGTGACGGACTGGATGAGCAGTTCTTC
>TRBJ1-2|NA|16|TRBV7-6|NA
CASSQQAAQGLFGYTF
TGTGCCAGCAGCCAACAGGCGGCACAGGGTCTCTTTGGCTACACCTTC
>TRBJ1-2|NA|11|TRBV4-1|NA
CASSHTEGYTF
TGCGCCAGCAGCCACACCGAGGGCTACACCTTC
>TRBJ2-7|NA|14|TRBV18|NA
CASSPIDSSYEQYF
TGTGCCAGCTCACCAATAGACAGCTCCTACGAGCAGTACTTC
>TRBJ1-3|NA|16|TRBV27|few
CASSGPAGDGGNTIYF
TGTGCCAGCAGTGGACCGGCAGGGGACGGGGGAAACACCATATATTTT
>TRBJ1-1|TRBD1|14|TRBV13|NA
CASSLGTGDTEAFF
TGTGCCAGCAGCTTAGGGACAGGGGACACTGAAGCTTTCTTT
>TRBJ2-3|NA|13|TRBV19|few
CASSIVRADTQYF
TGTGCCAGTAGTATAGTTCGTGCAGATACGCAGTATTTT
>TRBJ2-5|TRBD1|15|TRBV6-6|NA
CASSSPHRGKETQYF
TGTGCCAGCAGTTCCCCGCACAGGGGGAAAGAGACCCAGTACTTC
>TRBJ2-3|TRBD2|16|TRBV5-1|NA
CASSLIPAGTTDTQYF
TGCGCCAGCAGCTTGATCCCAGCGGGGACCACAGATACGCAGTATTTT
>TRBJ1-1|NA|15|TRBV4-1|few
CASSQAFTRVPEAFF
TGCGCCAGCAGCCAAGCTTTCACCAGGGTACCTGAAGCTTTCTTT
>TRBJ1-5|NA|15|TRBV14|NA
CASSQGGGGFQPQHF
TGTGCCAGCAGCCAAGGTGGGGGGGGCTTTCAGCCCCAGCATTTT
>TRBJ1-2|NA|14|TRBV5-1|NA
CASSLDSSDYGYTF
TGCGCCAGCAGCTTGGACAGTTCCGACTATGGCTACACCTTC
>TRBJ2-7|NA|13|TRBV11-3|NA
CASSLGRDYEQYF
TGTGCCAGCAGCTTAGGACGGGACTACGAGCAGTACTTC
>TRBJ1-2|NA|12|TRBV5-6|NA
CASSLGNTGYTF
TGTGCCAGCAGCTTGGGTAATACAGGCTACACCTTC
>TRBJ1-5|TRBD1|13|TRBV27|NA
CASRRQGNQPQHF
TGTGCCAGCCGTAGACAGGGTAATCAGCCCCAGCATTTT
>TRBJ1-2|NA|14|TRBV10-3|NA
CAISESRGGDGYTF
TGTGCCATCAGTGAGTCAAGGGGGGGCGATGGCTACACCTTC
>TRBJ2-7|NA|13|TRBV7-9|NA
CASSLLAGNEQYF
TGTGCCAGCAGCTTACTGGCAGGGAACGAGCAGTACTTC
>TRBJ1-5|TRBD1|13|TRBV10-1|NA
CASSDRVGQPQHF
TGCGCCAGCTCTGACAGGGTGGGACAGCCCCAGCATTTT
>TRBJ1-2|NA|15|TRBV27|NA
CASNKSGGGGYGYTF
TGTGCCAGCAACAAAAGTGGGGGCGGTGGCTATGGCTACACCTTC
>TRBJ1-3|NA|15|TRBV28|NA
CASSLVQGTGNTIYF
TGTGCCAGCAGTTTAGTTCAGGGTACTGGAAACACCATATATTTT
>TRBJ2-7|NA|14|TRBV4-1|NA
CASSLSRDNYEQYF
TGCGCCAGCAGCCTATCCCGGGACAACTACGAGCAGTACTTC
>TRBJ2-7|TRBD1|14|TRBV27|NA
CASSLDRAVYEQYF
TGTGCCAGCAGTTTAGACAGGGCGGTCTACGAGCAGTACTTC
>TRBJ2-1|TRBD2|13|TRBV5-1|NA
CASSGTSADEQFF
TGCGCCAGCAGCGGGACTAGCGCCGATGAGCAGTTCTTC
>TRBJ1-5|NA|15|TRBV6-5|NA
CASSSSGEGNQPQHF
TGTGCCAGCAGCTCATCAGGGGAAGGCAATCAGCCCCAGCATTTT
>TRBJ1-5|TRBD1|18|TRBV13|few
CASSLGTGTGISNQPQHF
TGTGCCAGCAGCTTAGGCACCGGGACAGGGATATCCAATCAGCCCCAGCATTTT
>TRBJ2-7|TRBD2|15|TRBV15|NA
CATSSSSGDLAEQYF
TGTGCCACCAGCAGCTCTAGCGGGGACCTTGCCGAGCAGTACTTC
>TRBJ2-7|TRBD1|15|TRBV7-6|NA
CASSMSTGGPVEQYF
TGTGCCAGCAGCATGTCGACAGGGGGGCCAGTCGAGCAGTACTTC
>TRBJ1-2|TRBD1|14|TRBV5-1|NA
CASGSTGNLGGYTF
TGCGCCAGCGGCTCGACAGGGAACTTGGGTGGCTACACCTTC
>TRBJ1-1|NA|14|TRBV18|NA
CASSPDSKNTEAFF
TGTGCCAGCTCACCCGACAGCAAGAACACTGAAGCTTTCTTT
>TRBJ1-1|NA|14|TRBV4-2|NA
CASSPETGSTEAFF
TGTGCCAGCAGCCCCGAGACAGGTTCCACTGAAGCTTTCTTT
>TRBJ2-3|NA|16|TRBV9|NA
CASSVAPAGATDTQYF
TGTGCCAGCAGCGTAGCCCCCGCCGGAGCCACAGATACGCAGTATTTT
>TRBJ2-5|NA|13|TRBV2|few
CASSVQYQETQYF
TGTGCCAGCAGTGTCCAGTACCAAGAGACCCAGTACTTC
>TRBJ2-3|TRBD2|15|TRBV5-6|few
CASSWRGGAADTQYF
TGTGCCAGCAGCTGGCGCGGGGGGGCTGCAGATACGCAGTATTTT
>TRBJ2-7|NA|16|TRBV11-2|NA
CASSPLGRQGDYEQYF
TGTGCCAGCAGCCCCCTCGGGAGACAGGGTGACTACGAGCAGTACTTC
>TRBJ2-2|NA|15|TRBV5-1|NA
CASSLETSFDGELFF
TGCGCCAGCAGCTTGGAGACTAGTTTTGACGGGGAGCTGTTTTTT
>TRBJ1-4|NA|11|TRBV15|NA
CATREVEKLFF
TGTGCCACCAGAGAGGTAGAAAAACTGTTTTTT
>TRBJ2-1|TRBD2|15|TRBV19|few
CASAPVLADFSKQFF
TGTGCCAGCGCCCCGGTTCTAGCGGACTTCAGTAAACAGTTCTTC
>TRBJ2-6|NA|16|TRBV11-2|NA
CASSLNLNSGANVLTF
TGTGCCAGCAGCCTAAACTTAAACTCTGGGGCCAACGTCCTGACTTTC
>TRBJ1-4|NA|15|TRBV5-1|NA
CASSKTGPTNEKLFF
TGCGCCAGCAGCAAAACAGGGCCGACTAATGAAAAACTGTTTTTT
>TRBJ2-3|TRBD2|16|TRBV5-1|NA
CASSLGTSGGGDTQYF
TGCGCCAGCAGCTTGGGGACTAGCGGGGGGGGAGATACGCAGTATTTT
>TRBJ2-3|NA|15|TRBV5-1|NA
CASSWQGISTDTQYF
TGCGCCAGCAGCTGGCAGGGGATCAGCACAGATACGCAGTATTTT
>TRBJ2-7|NA|14|TRBV28|NA
CASSLFKGSYEQYF
TGTGCCAGCAGTTTATTTAAGGGGTCCTACGAGCAGTACTTC